This is a list of T cell receptor beta chains from one sample in a study of early T cells in non-severe SARS-CoV-2 infection. In TCRdb, the 5' RACE reads were re-called with MiXCR into one record per CDR3 protein. This sample has about 40,000 distinct CDR3 sequences; over 3.5% occur once, and the top ten carry less than 6%. The sequencing sample was made of whole blood. Every receptor here comes from an adult who was a healthcare worker with PCR-confirmed SARS-CoV-2 infection or an uninfected control (not recorded which). Both conserved end residues are part of each CDR3. The D gene is left open where the match is weak. Size values are once, few and many counts, or a class for expanded clones, and some rows have none.

>TRBD2|TRBV11-2|many|TRBJ2-1
TGTGCCAGCAGCTCCCTCGGGACTAGCGGCGTATACAATGAGCAGTTCTTC
CASSSLGTSGVYNEQFF
>TRBD1|TRBV4-1|many|TRBJ2-7
TGCGCCAGCAGCCAACAGACAGGGGAGTCCTACGAGCAGTACTTC
CASSQQTGESYEQYF
>-|TRBV4-1|many|TRBJ2-1
TGCGCCAGCAGCCTACTAGGGAGCCACAATGAGCAGTTCTTC
CASSLLGSHNEQFF
>-|TRBV5-1|many|TRBJ2-7
TGCGCCAGCAGCTTAAAACAGAGCGATCTCTCCTACGAGCAGTACTTC
CASSLKQSDLSYEQYF
>-|TRBV6-6|few|TRBJ1-1
TGTGCCAGCAGTACCCCCTTGGAAGCTTTCTTT
CASSTPLEAFF
>-|TRBV2|many|TRBJ2-3
TGTGCCAGCAGTCCGCCGGACAGCACGCAGTATTTT
CASSPPDSTQYF
>-|TRBV18|few|TRBJ2-7
TGTGCCAGCTCACTAGGGGCCCTCTACGAGCAGTACTTC
CASSLGALYEQYF
>-|TRBV20-1|few|TRBJ1-6
TGCAGTGCTAGAGATTGGGGGAGTAGACGTTCACCCCTCCACTTT
CSARDWGSRRSPLHF
>-|TRBV7-2|many|TRBJ2-4
TGTGCCAGCAGCTCCAACCGGGGTGGCAAAAAAAACATTCAGTACTTC
CASSSNRGGKKNIQYF
>TRBD2|TRBV14|many|TRBJ2-5
TGTGCCAGCAGCCCCCGGACTAGCAGAGAGACCCAGTACTTC
CASSPRTSRETQYF
>-|TRBV6-1|many|TRBJ2-2
TGTGCCAGCAGTTACGGGGGACAGTTGACCGGGGAGCTGTTTTTT
CASSYGGQLTGELFF
>TRBD2|TRBV7-6|many|TRBJ2-3
TGTGCCAGCAGCTTAGTCGGGGGGGGCACAGATACGCAGTATTTT
CASSLVGGGTDTQYF
>TRBD1|TRBV7-9|few|TRBJ1-4
TGTGCCAGCAGCTTAGACACAGGGGGCTTTGAAAAACTGTTTTTT
CASSLDTGGFEKLFF
>TRBD2|TRBV7-7|many|TRBJ2-7
TGTGCTAGCAGTCGGCCTAGCGGGAGAGAGCAGTACTTC
CASSRPSGREQYF
>-|TRBV20-1|many|TRBJ2-7
TGCAGTGCTAGTTGGGATCTGTCCGAGCAGTACTTC
CSASWDLSEQYF
>TRBD1|TRBV6-5|few|TRBJ1-5
TGTGCCAGCAGTCCACAGGGGGGGCTCAATCAGCCCCAGCATTTT
CASSPQGGLNQPQHF
>TRBD1|TRBV2|many|TRBJ1-4
TGTGCCAGCAGTGATCAATCCGGGACAGGGGGAAAACTGTTTTTT
CASSDQSGTGGKLFF
>-|TRBV3-1|few|TRBJ2-3
TGTGCCAGCAGCCAAGACTGGGAAGATACGCAGTATTTT
CASSQDWEDTQYF
>TRBD2|TRBV20-1|many|TRBJ2-5
TGCAGTGCCGACGGACTAGCGGGGAGCCAAGAGACCCAGTACTTC
CSADGLAGSQETQYF
>-|TRBV11-2|many|TRBJ2-1
TGTGCCAGCAGCCCTTTCATGCCTATTCTAGCGCCTGGCTCCTACAATGAGCAGTTCTTC
CASSPFMPILAPGSYNEQFF
>-|TRBV25-1|-|TRBJ2-7
TGTGCCAGCCCCCCCGCGGACCTTTTAAGCGAGCAGTACTTC
CASPPADLLSEQYF
>-|TRBV5-4|many|TRBJ2-5
TGTGCCAGCAGCCCTCGGGCAGGGGCGGGAGAGACCCAGTACTTC
CASSPRAGAGETQYF
>-|TRBV28|many|TRBJ2-1
TGTGCCACCGCTGGGGGACGGAGCAATGAGCAGTTCTTC
CATAGGRSNEQFF
>-|TRBV7-2|few|TRBJ1-4
TGTGCCAGCAGCTTTAGAGCGAATGAAAAACTGTTTTTT
CASSFRANEKLFF
>-|TRBV21-1|-|TRBJ2-1
TGTGCCAGCAGCGCGGGTCTTTTCGAGATATCCTACAATGAGCAGTTCTTC
CASSAGLFEISYNEQFF